This is a list of T cell receptor beta chains from one sample in a study of T-cell reconstitution after alpha-beta-depleted transplantation in children. TCRdb called the PCR reads again in MiXCR, with one record for every CDR3 protein. This table holds 85,000 to 120,000 distinct CDR3 sequences, 4.5% to 7.5% found once. Here the sequenced sample was PBMCs, mostly from graft donor cells, taken 60 days after TCRalphabeta/CD19-depleted stem cell transplant. The source of these receptors is a female patient between 2 and 15 years old who had a stem cell transplant for Fanconi anemia, so the T cells may come from the graft donor. CDR3s include the opening cysteine and the closing phenylalanine or tryptophan. A D gene is named only where the DNA matches it firmly. A row's size may be missing; if present it is once, few, many or a size class.

j_call,d_call,clone_size,cdr3_length,v_call,cdr3_nt,cdr3_aa
TRBJ2-3,.,many,15,TRBV6-2/TRBV6-3,TGTGCCAGCAGCGATATCTCCGGGAGAACAGATACGCAGTATTTT,CASSDISGRTDTQYF
TRBJ2-2,.,many,15,TRBV27,TGTGCCAGCAGTCCGCGGGACGTCTACACCGGGGAGCTGTTTTTT,CASSPRDVYTGELFF
TRBJ1-1,.,many,14,TRBV5-1,TGCGCCAGCAGCTTGGATAGCAGGAACACTGAAGCTTTCTTT,CASSLDSRNTEAFF
TRBJ1-2,.,few,14,TRBV2,TGTGCCAGCAGTGAAGTTGGGGGGTACTATGGCTACACCTTC,CASSEVGGYYGYTF
TRBJ2-2,.,many,15,TRBV6-5,TGTGCCAGCAGTTACTCGATAACTGGGGGCGAGGAGCTGTTTTTT,CASSYSITGGEELFF
TRBJ1-2,.,many,11,TRBV7-9,TGTGCCAGCAGCTTAGTGGGTGGCTACACCTTC,CASSLVGGYTF
TRBJ2-2,.,many,15,TRBV5-1,TGCGCCAGCAGCTTGGAGGTGGATAACACCGGGGAGCTGTTTTTT,CASSLEVDNTGELFF
TRBJ2-3,.,many,15,TRBV3-1,TGTGCCAGCAGCCAGGTTAGACGGAGCACAGATACGCAGTATTTT,CASSQVRRSTDTQYF
TRBJ1-1,.,many,13,TRBV5-1,TGCGCCAGCAGCCAAACATTGAACACTGAAGCTTTCTTT,CASSQTLNTEAFF
TRBJ2-1,.,many,15,TRBV5-1,TGCGCCAGCAGCTCGGGGACGGCTTCCTACAATGAGCAGTTCTTC,CASSSGTASYNEQFF
TRBJ2-7,.,many,13,TRBV20-1,TGCAGTGCTAGAAATCCCAGGTCCTACGAGCAGTACTTC,CSARNPRSYEQYF
TRBJ1-2,.,many,13,TRBV11-3,TGTGCCAGCAGCCATTCACGGGGAACGGGCTACACCTTC,CASSHSRGTGYTF
TRBJ2-5,TRBD1,many,13,TRBV18,TGTGCCAGCTCACCGGACAGGCGAGAGACCCAGTACTTC,CASSPDRRETQYF
TRBJ2-5,TRBD1,few,15,TRBV2,TGTGCCAGCAGGATAGAGACAGGGCCGCAAGAGACCCAGTACTTC,CASRIETGPQETQYF
TRBJ2-1,.,many,16,TRBV5-1,TGCGCCAGCGCAGGGTGGGGGAGAGACTCCTACAATGAGCAGTTCTTC,CASAGWGRDSYNEQFF
TRBJ2-3,.,many,13,TRBV10-3,TGTGCCATCTTGGAATCAGTCACAGATACGCAGTATTTT,CAILESVTDTQYF
TRBJ2-7,.,many,14,TRBV25-1,TGTGCCAGCAGTGGGAGGGGGCATCACTACGAGCAGTACTTC,CASSGRGHHYEQYF
TRBJ2-1,.,.,17,TRBV21-1,TGTGCCAGCAGCAAAGTCGGGACAGGGGGCTCCTACAATGAGCAGTTCTTC,CASSKVGTGGSYNEQFF
TRBJ2-5,.,many,15,TRBV5-1,TGCGCCAGCAGCTTGGGGACATTCGATCAAGAGACCCAGTACTTC,CASSLGTFDQETQYF
TRBJ2-5,.,many,15,TRBV5-6,TGTGCCAGCAGCTTGTATAGCATGGTTCGTCAGACCCAGTACTTC,CASSLYSMVRQTQYF
TRBJ1-2,.,many,14,TRBV5-1,TGCGCCAGCAGCTTGGATCGGGGGATCTATGGCTACACCTTC,CASSLDRGIYGYTF